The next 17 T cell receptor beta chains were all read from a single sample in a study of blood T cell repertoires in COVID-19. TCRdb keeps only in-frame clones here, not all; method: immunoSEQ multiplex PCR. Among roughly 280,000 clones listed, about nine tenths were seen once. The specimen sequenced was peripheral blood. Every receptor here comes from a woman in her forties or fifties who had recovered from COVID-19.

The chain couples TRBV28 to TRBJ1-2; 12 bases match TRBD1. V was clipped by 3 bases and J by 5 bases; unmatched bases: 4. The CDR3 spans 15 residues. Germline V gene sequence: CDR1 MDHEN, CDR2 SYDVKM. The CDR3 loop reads CASSLGTGGRYGYTF. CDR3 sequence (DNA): TGTGCCAGCAGTTTGGGGACAGGGGGCCGGTATGGCTACACCTTC.

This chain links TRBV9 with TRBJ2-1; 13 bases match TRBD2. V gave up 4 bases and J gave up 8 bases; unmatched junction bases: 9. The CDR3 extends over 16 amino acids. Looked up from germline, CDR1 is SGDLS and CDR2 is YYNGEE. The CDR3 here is CASSPWTSGRMHEQFF. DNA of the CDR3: TGTGCCAGCAGCCCCTGGACTAGCGGGAGAATGCATGAGCAGTTCTTC. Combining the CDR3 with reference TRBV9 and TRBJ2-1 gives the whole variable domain DSGVTQTPKHLITATGQRVTLRCSPRSGDLSVYWYQQSLDQGLQFLIQYYNGEERAKGNILERFSAQQFPDLHSELNLSSLELGDSALYFCASSPWTSGRMHEQFFGPGTRLTVL.

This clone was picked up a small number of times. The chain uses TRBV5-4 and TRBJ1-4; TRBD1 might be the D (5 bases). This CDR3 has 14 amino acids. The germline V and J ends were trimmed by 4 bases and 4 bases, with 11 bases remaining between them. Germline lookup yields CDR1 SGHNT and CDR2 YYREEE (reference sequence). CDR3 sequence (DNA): TGTGCCAGCAGCAATGGACAAGTTAATGAAAAACTGTTTTTT. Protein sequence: CASSNGQVNEKLFF. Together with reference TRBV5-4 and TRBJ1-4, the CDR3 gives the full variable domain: ETGVTQSPTHLIKTRGQQVTLRCSSQSGHNTVSWYQQALGQGPQFIFQYYREEENGRGNFPPRFSGLQFPNYSSELNVNALELDDSALYLCASSNGQVNEKLFFGSGTQLSVL.

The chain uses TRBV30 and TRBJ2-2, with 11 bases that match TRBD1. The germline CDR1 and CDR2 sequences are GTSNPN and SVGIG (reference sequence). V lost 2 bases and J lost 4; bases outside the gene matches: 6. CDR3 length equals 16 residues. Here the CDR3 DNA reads TGTGCCTGGAGTACAGGACAGGGGGCGGCCACCGGGGAGCTGTTTTTT. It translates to CAWSTGQGAATGELFF. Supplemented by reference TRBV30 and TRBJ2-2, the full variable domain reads SQTIHQWPATLVQPVGSPLSLECTVEGTSNPNLYWYRQAAGRGLQLLFYSVGIGQISSEVPQNLSASRPQDRQFILSSKKLLLSDSGFYLCAWSTGQGAATGELFFGEGSRLTVL.

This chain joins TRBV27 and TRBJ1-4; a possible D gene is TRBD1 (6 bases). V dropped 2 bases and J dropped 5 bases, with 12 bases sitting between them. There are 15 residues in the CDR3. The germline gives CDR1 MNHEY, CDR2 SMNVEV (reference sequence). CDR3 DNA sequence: TGTGCCAGCAGTTTACAGGGTACAGGGAATGAAAAACTGTTTTTT. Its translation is CASSLQGTGNEKLFF.

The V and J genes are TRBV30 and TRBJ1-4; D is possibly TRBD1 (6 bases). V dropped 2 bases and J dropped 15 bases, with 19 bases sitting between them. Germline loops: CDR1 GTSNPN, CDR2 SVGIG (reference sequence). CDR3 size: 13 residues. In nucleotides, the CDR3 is TGTGCCTGGAGTCAGGACAGTCTCTCAAGCGTGTTTTTT. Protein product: CAWSQDSLSSVFF.

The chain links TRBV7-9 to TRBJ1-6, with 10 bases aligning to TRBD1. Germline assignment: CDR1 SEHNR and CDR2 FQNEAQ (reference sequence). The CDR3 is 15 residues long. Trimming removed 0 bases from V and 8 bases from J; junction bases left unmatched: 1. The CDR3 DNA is TGTGCCAGCAGCTTAGCGACAGGGGGCGATTCACCCCTCCACTTT. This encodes CASSLATGGDSPLHF.

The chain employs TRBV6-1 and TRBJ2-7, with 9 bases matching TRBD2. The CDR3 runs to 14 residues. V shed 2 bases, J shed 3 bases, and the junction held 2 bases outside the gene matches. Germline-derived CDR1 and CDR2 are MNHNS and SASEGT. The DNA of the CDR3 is TGTGCCAGCAGTGAAAGACTAGCGGTCTACGAGCAGTACTTC. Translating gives CASSERLAVYEQYF.

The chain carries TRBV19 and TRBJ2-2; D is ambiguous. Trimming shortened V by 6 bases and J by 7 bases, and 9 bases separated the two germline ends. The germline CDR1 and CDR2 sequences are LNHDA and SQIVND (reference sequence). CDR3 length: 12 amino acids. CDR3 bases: TGTGCCAGTAGGACCAGGCTCGGGGAGCTGTTTTTT. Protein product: CASRTRLGELFF.

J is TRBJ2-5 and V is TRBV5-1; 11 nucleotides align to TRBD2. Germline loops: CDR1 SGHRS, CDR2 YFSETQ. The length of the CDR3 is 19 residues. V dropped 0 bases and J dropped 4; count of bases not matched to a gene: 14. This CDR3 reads CASSLGASSGRPRGETQYF. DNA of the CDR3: TGCGCCAGCAGCTTGGGGGCCTCTAGCGGGAGGCCTCGGGGAGAGACCCAGTACTTC.

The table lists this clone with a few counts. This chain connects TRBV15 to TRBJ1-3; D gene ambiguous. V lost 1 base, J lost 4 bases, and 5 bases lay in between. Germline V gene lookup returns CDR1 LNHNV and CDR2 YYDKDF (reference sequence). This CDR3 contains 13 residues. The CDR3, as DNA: TGTGCCACCAGCAGAGCCGCGGGAAACACCATATATTTT. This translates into CATSRAAGNTIYF.

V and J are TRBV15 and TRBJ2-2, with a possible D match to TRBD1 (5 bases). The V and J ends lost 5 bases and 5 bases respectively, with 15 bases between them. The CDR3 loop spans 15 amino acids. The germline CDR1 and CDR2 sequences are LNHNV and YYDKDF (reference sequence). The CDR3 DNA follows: TGTGCCACCAGCTGGCAGGGCACGCAGACCGGGGAGCTGTTTTTT. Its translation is CATSWQGTQTGELFF.

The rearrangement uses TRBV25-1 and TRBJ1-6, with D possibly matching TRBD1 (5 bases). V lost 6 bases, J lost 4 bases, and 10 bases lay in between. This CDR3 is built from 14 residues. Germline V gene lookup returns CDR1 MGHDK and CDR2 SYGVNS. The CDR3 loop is CASRTATYNSPLHF. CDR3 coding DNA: TGTGCCAGCAGGACAGCAACATATAATTCACCCCTCCACTTT. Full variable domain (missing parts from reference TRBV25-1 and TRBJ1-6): EADIYQTPRYLVIGTGKKITLECSQTMGHDKMYWYQQDPGMELHLIHYSYGVNSTEKGDLSSESTVSRIRTEHFPLTLESARPSHTSQYLCASRTATYNSPLHFGNGTRLTVT.

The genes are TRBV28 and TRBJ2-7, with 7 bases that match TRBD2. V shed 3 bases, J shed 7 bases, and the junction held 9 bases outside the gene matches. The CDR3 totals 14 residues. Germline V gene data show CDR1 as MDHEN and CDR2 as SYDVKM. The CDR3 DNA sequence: TGTGCCAGCAGTTTGACTAGCCTCTCGGGGGAGCAGTACTTC. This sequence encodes CASSLTSLSGEQYF. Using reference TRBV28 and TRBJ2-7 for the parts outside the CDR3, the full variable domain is DVKVTQSSRYLVKRTGEKVFLECVQDMDHENMFWYRQDPGLGLRLIYFSYDVKMKEKGDIPEGYSVSREKKERFSLILESASTNQTSMYLCASSLTSLSGEQYFGPGTRLTVT.

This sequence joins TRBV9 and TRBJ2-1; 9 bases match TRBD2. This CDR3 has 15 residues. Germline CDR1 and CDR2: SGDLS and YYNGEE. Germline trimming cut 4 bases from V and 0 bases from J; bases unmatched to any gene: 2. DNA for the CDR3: TGTGCCAGCAGCTTTAGCGGGAGCTCCTACAATGAGCAGTTCTTC. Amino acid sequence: CASSFSGSSYNEQFF.

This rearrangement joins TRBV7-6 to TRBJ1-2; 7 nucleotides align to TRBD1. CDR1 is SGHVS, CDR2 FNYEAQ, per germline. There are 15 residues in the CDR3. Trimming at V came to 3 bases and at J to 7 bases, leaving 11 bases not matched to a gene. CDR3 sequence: CASSFQPGGSGGYTF. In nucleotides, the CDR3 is TGTGCCAGCAGCTTCCAGCCAGGGGGTTCAGGTGGCTACACCTTC.

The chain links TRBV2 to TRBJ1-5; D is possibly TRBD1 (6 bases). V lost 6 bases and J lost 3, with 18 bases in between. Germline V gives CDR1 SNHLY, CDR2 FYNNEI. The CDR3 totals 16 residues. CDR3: CASSASRRQVNQPQHF. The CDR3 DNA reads TGTGCCAGCAGCGCTTCGAGAAGACAGGTCAATCAGCCCCAGCATTTT.